Listed below are T cell receptor beta chains from one sample, sequenced in a study of control samples from healthy donors and cancer patients. Sequencing was performed with immunoSEQ multiplex PCR; in TCRdb, only in-frame clones are kept and a portion is missing. The sample includes roughly 55,000 clones, roughly 87% of them seen just once. Sequencing used blood. All receptors come from a man aged 50 or older in good health. Each CDR3 is given with its conserved first and last residue. Fields, in order: D gene, clone size, J gene, V gene, CDR3 protein, CDR3 DNA. The D gene is left open where the match is weak. Some rows have no size entry. The others give once, few or many, or a class for an expanded clone.

D gene: NA; clone size: NA; J gene: TRBJ1-1; V gene: TRBV19; CDR3 protein: CASSMDSPEAFF; CDR3 DNA: TGTGCCAGTAGTATGGACAGCCCTGAAGCTTTCTTT
D gene: NA; clone size: NA; J gene: TRBJ2-3; V gene: TRBV28; CDR3 protein: CASSLEDTQYF; CDR3 DNA: TGTGCCAGCAGTTTGGAGGATACGCAGTATTTT
D gene: TRBD2; clone size: NA; J gene: TRBJ2-1; V gene: TRBV28; CDR3 protein: CASSFSGSTLSYNEQFF; CDR3 DNA: TGTGCCAGCAGTTTTAGCGGGTCCACTCTTTCCTACAATGAGCAGTTCTTC
D gene: TRBD1; clone size: NA; J gene: TRBJ2-5; V gene: TRBV29-1; CDR3 protein: CSVAAGTGQETQYF; CDR3 DNA: TGCAGCGTCGCCGCGGGGACAGGTCAAGAGACCCAGTACTTC
D gene: NA; clone size: NA; J gene: TRBJ1-3; V gene: TRBV9; CDR3 protein: CASSVAVGLSGNTIYF; CDR3 DNA: TGTGCCAGCAGCGTAGCGGTGGGCCTTTCTGGAAACACCATATATTTT
D gene: TRBD2; clone size: NA; J gene: TRBJ2-1; V gene: TRBV9; CDR3 protein: CASGASGEGEQFF; CDR3 DNA: TGTGCCAGCGGGGCTAGCGGGGAGGGTGAGCAGTTCTTC
D gene: NA; clone size: NA; J gene: TRBJ1-6; V gene: TRBV7-8; CDR3 protein: CASSLVAGSNSPLHF; CDR3 DNA: TGTGCCAGCAGCTTAGTTGCAGGGAGTAATTCACCCCTCCACTTT
D gene: NA; clone size: NA; J gene: TRBJ1-5; V gene: TRBV24-1; CDR3 protein: CATSATGQQSAQPQHF; CDR3 DNA: TGTGCCACCAGTGCCACCGGGCAACAGAGTGCACAGCCCCAGCATTTT
D gene: NA; clone size: NA; J gene: TRBJ2-5; V gene: TRBV7-8; CDR3 protein: CASSLRLQETQYF; CDR3 DNA: TGTGCCAGCAGCTTACGACTGCAAGAGACCCAGTACTTC
D gene: TRBD1; clone size: NA; J gene: TRBJ1-2; V gene: TRBV27; CDR3 protein: CASSLKIGGAGGYTF; CDR3 DNA: TGTGCCAGCAGTTTAAAAATAGGGGGCGCGGGTGGCTACACCTTC
D gene: NA; clone size: NA; J gene: TRBJ2-1; V gene: TRBV27; CDR3 protein: CASGLSSYNEQFF; CDR3 DNA: TGTGCCAGCGGACTAAGCTCCTACAATGAGCAGTTCTTC
D gene: NA; clone size: once; J gene: TRBJ2-1; V gene: TRBV19; CDR3 protein: CASSKGLGNEQFF; CDR3 DNA: TGTGCCAGTAGTAAGGGTTTAGGCAATGAGCAGTTCTTC
D gene: NA; clone size: NA; J gene: TRBJ2-7; V gene: TRBV2; CDR3 protein: CATAFSNAPIF; CDR3 DNA: TGTGCCACCGCTTTTTCGAACGCACCTATATTC
D gene: NA; clone size: NA; J gene: TRBJ2-1; V gene: TRBV13; CDR3 protein: CASARGRGNYNEQFF; CDR3 DNA: TGTGCCAGCGCGAGGGGGCGGGGGAACTACAATGAGCAGTTCTTC
D gene: NA; clone size: NA; J gene: TRBJ1-6; V gene: TRBV27; CDR3 protein: CASRKREGQANSPLHF; CDR3 DNA: TGTGCCAGCAGAAAGAGAGAGGGGCAAGCTAATTCACCCCTCCACTTT
D gene: NA; clone size: NA; J gene: TRBJ1-5; V gene: TRBV19; CDR3 protein: CASSMGGEGQPQHF; CDR3 DNA: TGTGCCAGTAGTATGGGGGGGGAGGGGCAGCCCCAGCATTTT
D gene: TRBD1; clone size: NA; J gene: TRBJ1-3; V gene: TRBV28; CDR3 protein: CASSFTGGHGNTIYF; CDR3 DNA: TGTGCCAGCAGTTTCACAGGGGGCCATGGAAACACCATATATTTT
D gene: NA; clone size: NA; J gene: TRBJ1-4; V gene: TRBV25-1; CDR3 protein: CASRGHTNEKLFF; CDR3 DNA: TGTGCCAGCAGGGGGCATACTAATGAAAAACTGTTTTTT
D gene: TRBD2; clone size: NA; J gene: TRBJ2-1; V gene: TRBV10-2; CDR3 protein: CAIASGSSYNEQFF; CDR3 DNA: TGCGCCATCGCTAGCGGGAGCTCCTACAATGAGCAGTTCTTC
D gene: TRBD1; clone size: few; J gene: TRBJ2-7; V gene: TRBV7-2; CDR3 protein: CASSPWDRGFYEQYF; CDR3 DNA: TGTGCCAGCAGCCCTTGGGACAGGGGCTTCTACGAGCAGTACTTC
D gene: TRBD2; clone size: NA; J gene: TRBJ2-1; V gene: TRBV4-1; CDR3 protein: CASSRETLAGVSDEQFF; CDR3 DNA: TGCGCCAGCAGCCGGGAGACTCTAGCGGGAGTTTCGGATGAGCAGTTCTTC
D gene: NA; clone size: NA; J gene: TRBJ1-5; V gene: TRBV5-8; CDR3 protein: CASSLQRDQPQHF; CDR3 DNA: TGTGCCAGCAGCCTCCAGAGAGATCAGCCCCAGCATTTT